This entry lists 20 T cell receptor beta chains sequenced from one sample in a study of cytomegalovirus exposure and HLA in healthy donors. Only in-frame clones appear in the TCRdb table, and some are missing; sequencing was by immunoSEQ multiplex PCR. The sample has 70,000 to 90,000 clones; over 80% are singletons. The sample consisted of PBMCs. The receptors were sampled from a man under 40 in good health and CMV-seronegative.

This chain connects TRBV19 to TRBJ2-1; 8 nucleotides match TRBD1. Germline V gives CDR1 LNHDA, CDR2 SQIVND (reference sequence). The CDR3 spans 12 residues. V lost 6 bases to trimming and J lost 10 bases; unmatched junction nucleotides: 5. CDR3 sequence: CASSQGAGEQFF. The CDR3 DNA follows: TGTGCCAGTAGCCAGGGGGCGGGGGAGCAGTTCTTC.

The chain recombines TRBV18 with TRBJ1-3; 7 bases are a match to TRBD1. CDR3 length: 15 residues. Germline V lookup: CDR1 KGHSH, CDR2 LQKENI. V was pared by 3 bases and J by 2 bases, with 4 bases of the junction left unmatched. The CDR3 region is CASSPFQGAGNTIYF. The CDR3 nucleotides are TGTGCCAGCTCACCCTTCCAGGGGGCTGGAAACACCATATATTTT.

For the CDR3, the DNA is TGTGCCAGTAGCTCGCAGGCTACAGGAGAGACCCAGTACTTC. Protein: CASSSQATGETQYF. The rearrangement joins TRBV25-1 to TRBJ2-5; tentatively, D is TRBD1 (5 bases). Trimming pared 9 bases from V and 4 bases from J, leaving 18 bases between. From germline, CDR1 is MGHDK and CDR2 SYGVNS. The CDR3 is 14 amino acids.

The chain employs TRBV30 and TRBJ1-4; no definite D call. V was pared by 1 base and J by 8 bases, with 14 bases between. Germline V CDR1 and CDR2: GTSNPN, SVGIG (reference sequence). The CDR3 sequence is 14 residues long. The CDR3 sequence: CAWSDDGRAEKLFF. CDR3 sequence (DNA): TGTGCCTGGAGTGACGATGGGAGGGCAGAAAAACTGTTTTTT.

This sequence joins TRBV15 and TRBJ1-2, with D possibly being TRBD1 (5 bases). Germline loops: CDR1 LNHNV, CDR2 YYDKDF (reference sequence). Trimming removed 0 bases at V and 6 bases at J, with 20 bases between. The CDR3 consists of 17 residues. In DNA, the CDR3 is TGTGCCACCAGCAGAGATCGGGGGTCGGCCCCTGCCGATGGCTACACCTTC. Translation: CATSRDRGSAPADGYTF.

The chain recombines TRBV30 with TRBJ1-5, with D possibly matching TRBD1 (6 bases). CDR1 and CDR2 (germline): GTSNPN, SVGIG (reference sequence). V lost 2 bases, J lost 5 bases, and 10 bases lay in between. The CDR3 is made up of 13 amino acids. CDR3 amino acids: CAWSLQGYQPQHF. CDR3 coding DNA: TGTGCCTGGAGTCTACAGGGATATCAGCCCCAGCATTTT.

The V gene is TRBV28, the J gene TRBJ2-7; tentative D call: TRBD1 (5 bases). CDR1 is MDHEN and CDR2 is SYDVKM in the germline V gene. The CDR3 length is 13 residues. V was cut by 3 bases and J by 2 bases, with 8 bases left in between. The CDR3 nucleotides are TGTGCCAGCAGTTTCTACAGGACCTACGAGCAGTACTTC. Translating it yields CASSFYRTYEQYF.

The chain joins TRBV7-2 to TRBJ2-3; a possible D gene is TRBD2 (7 bases). V gave up 6 bases and J gave up 4 bases, with 11 bases separating them. The CDR3 has 13 amino acids. CDR1 and CDR2 (germline): SGHTA, FQGNSA. CDR3 sequence (DNA): TGTGCCAGCAGGGGGGCGGGGGCAGATACGCAGTATTTT. Protein product: CASRGAGADTQYF.

The chain links TRBV7-8 to TRBJ2-2; TRBD2 agrees at 11 bases. Germline values: CDR1 SGHVS, CDR2 FQNEAQ. With 1 base clipped from V and 6 bases from J, the junction kept 1 base outside the gene matches. The CDR3 is made up of 15 amino acids. The CDR3 sequence is CASSLGLAGSGELFF. The CDR3 DNA sequence: TGTGCCAGCAGCTTAGGACTAGCGGGGTCCGGGGAGCTGTTTTTT.

The chain carries TRBV11-3 and TRBJ2-6; no clear D. The CDR3 is made up of 16 amino acids. Trimming left V 4 bases short and J 0 bases short, with 10 bases between. The V gene's germline CDR1 is SGHNT and CDR2 YENEEA. CDR3 region: CASSSRLSSGANVLTF. CDR3 coding DNA: TGTGCCAGCAGCTCCCGACTGAGCTCTGGGGCCAACGTCCTGACTTTC.

CDR3 sequence reads: CASSQVQTGYNEKLFF. DNA of the CDR3: TGTGCCAGCAGCCAAGTACAAACAGGGTATAATGAAAAACTGTTTTTT. The genes are TRBV4-2 and TRBJ1-4, with a tentative D call TRBD1 (6 bases). The germline gives CDR1 LGHNA, CDR2 YNFKEQ. The CDR3 sequence is 16 residues long. Trimming removed 1 base from V and 4 bases from J, with 13 bases in between.

This chain links TRBV5-1 with TRBJ1-4; no clear D. CDR1 is SGHRS, CDR2 YFSETQ, per germline. This CDR3 is 14 amino acids long. Trimming removed 0 bases at V and 7 bases at J, with 10 bases between. As DNA, the CDR3 is TGCGCCAGCAGCTTGGCCTCGGGTGGTGAAAAACTGTTTTTT. This codes for CASSLASGGEKLFF.

This clone was detected once. The J gene is TRBJ2-7, the V gene TRBV11-2, with 12 nucleotides matching TRBD2. The germline gives CDR1 SGHAT, CDR2 FQNNGV. The CDR3 spans 15 residues. Losses at the gene ends were 6 bases for V and 6 bases for J; bases not matched to a gene: 9. This CDR3 is CASRPSGGVSREQYF. The CDR3 region has the DNA TGTGCCAGCAGGCCTAGCGGGGGGGTTTCACGCGAGCAGTACTTC.

V and J are TRBV4-3 and TRBJ1-1; no clear D gene. The CDR3 consists of 15 residues. Trimming took off 4 bases at V and 1 base at J, with 13 bases between the two ends. Germline V gene lookup returns CDR1 LGHNA and CDR2 YSLEER. CDR3 residues: CASSPRLGKNTEAFF. For the CDR3, the DNA is TGCGCCAGCAGCCCGCGACTCGGGAAGAACACTGAAGCTTTCTTT.

The V call is TRBV2, the J call TRBJ2-7; 8 nucleotides align to TRBD2. CDR1 is SNHLY, CDR2 FYNNEI, per germline. V was pared by 6 bases and J by 3 bases, with 13 bases of the junction left unmatched. The CDR3 covers 16 residues. The CDR3 nucleotides are TGTGCCAGCAGCGGGGCGGGACGCGGGAGGTTCTACGAGCAGTACGTC. Translated: CASSGAGRGRFYEQYV.

The rearrangement uses TRBV6-5 and TRBJ1-4, with 7 positions matching TRBD1. The length of the CDR3 is 16 residues. Germline V gene data show CDR1 as MNHEY and CDR2 as SVGAGI. After removal of 2 bases from V and 14 bases from J, the junction contained 17 bases not matched to a gene. The chain's CDR3 is CASSYQIARTGQTLFF. The CDR3 coding sequence is TGTGCCAGCAGTTACCAGATCGCGCGGACAGGACAAACGCTGTTTTTT.

This clone was counted once. The chain recombines TRBV6-5 with TRBJ2-1; the match to TRBD2 covers 9 bases. Germline CDR1 is MNHEY and CDR2 is SVGAGI. This CDR3 contains 15 residues. J lost 2 bases, V lost 5 bases, and 4 bases had no gene match. CDR3 sequence (DNA): TGTGCCAGCAGTAGACTAGCGGACCCCTACAATGAGCAGTTCTTC. Translation: CASSRLADPYNEQFF.

The chain carries TRBV30 and TRBJ1-2; weak D call: TRBD1 (5 bases). This CDR3 comprises 12 residues. Between the trimmed V and J ends, which lost 3 bases and 4 bases, there was a span of 9 bases. Germline CDR1 and CDR2: GTSNPN and SVGIG (reference sequence). CDR3 amino acids: CAWSFRAYGYTF. CDR3 DNA: TGTGCCTGGAGCTTCAGGGCCTATGGCTACACCTTC.

The chain recombines TRBV5-1 with TRBJ2-5, with 9 bases matching TRBD2. Germline V CDR1 and CDR2: SGHRS, YFSETQ. Unmatched junction bases numbered 9, after V lost 2 bases and J lost 4 bases. The CDR3 extends over 16 amino acids. For the CDR3, the DNA is TGCGCCAGCAGCTTCCTTAGCGGGGGAGAAGGAGAGACCCAGTACTTC. This gives the protein CASSFLSGGEGETQYF. Complete variable domain (other parts from reference TRBV5-1 and TRBJ2-5): KAGVTQTPRYLIKTRGQQVTLSCSPISGHRSVSWYQQTPGQGLQFLFEYFSETQRNKGNFPGRFSGRQFSNSRSEMNVSTLELGDSALYLCASSFLSGGEGETQYFGPGTRLLVL.

The DNA for the CDR3 is TGCGCCAGCAGCTTGGAGGGACTTCAGACAGCGAACACCGGGGAGCTGTTTTTT. Amino acids: CASSLEGLQTANTGELFF. The chain joins TRBV5-1 to TRBJ2-2, with a weak D call TRBD2 (6 bases). The CDR3 sequence is 18 residues long. Trimming left V 0 bases short and J 0 bases short, with 15 bases between. In germline, CDR1 is SGHRS, CDR2 YFSETQ.